This TCR beta chain originates from a study of blood T cell repertoires in COVID-19. As to this clone: The same CDR3 is also encoded by other DNA sequences in this sample.

CDR3 length: 11 amino acids. Trimming took off 1 base at V and 6 bases at J, with 3 bases between the two ends. CDR1 is LGHDT and CDR2 is YNNKEL in the germline V gene (reference sequence). TCRdb's copy holds only in-frame clones and misses some; the assay was immunoSEQ multiplex PCR. Of fewer than 200,000 clones detected, approximately 86% appear once; the ten largest clones hold around 8%. The chain carries TRBV3-1 (or the pseudogene TRBV3-2) and TRBJ1-1; D gene uncertain. Sequenced: peripheral blood. This receptor was taken from a woman of 80 years or more with COVID-19, enrolled during active disease. CDR3 protein: CASSQGAEAFF. In DNA, the CDR3 is TGTGCCAGCAGCCAAGGCGCTGAAGCTTTCTTT.